This T cell receptor (beta chain) was captured by sequencing in a study of blood T cell repertoires in COVID-19. The CDR3 is 13 residues long. Looked up from germline, CDR1 is MNHNS and CDR2 is SASEGT. V gave up 3 bases and J gave up 5 bases, with 10 bases separating them. Seattle's cohort entered during active infection and was followed longitudinally. Measured with immunoSEQ multiplex PCR; TCRdb has only the in-frame clones, and not every one. The data contain a few hundred thousand clones, about 80% of them singletons. The clonotype originates from a person aged 70 to 85 with COVID-19, enrolled during active disease. The chain couples TRBV6-1 to TRBJ1-2, with D perhaps TRBD1 (5 bases). The source material was peripheral blood. The CDR3 loop reads CASSDRVGYGYTF. In DNA, the CDR3 is TGTGCCAGCAGTGACAGGGTGGGGTATGGCTACACCTTC.